This passage covers 11 T cell receptor beta chains from one sample sequenced in a study of blood T cell repertoires in COVID-19. Profiling relied on immunoSEQ multiplex PCR, and the TCRdb table lists in-frame clones only, not all of them. Here the sample spans fewer than 400,000 clones, around 90% being singletons. Sequences were obtained from PBMCs or T cells enriched from blood (not recorded which). These TCRs come from a man aged 55 to 70 who had recovered from COVID-19.

The genes are TRBV7-8 and TRBJ1-3, with D uncertain. The germline V and J ends were trimmed by 0 bases and 0 bases, with 9 bases remaining between them. The CDR3 totals 16 residues. Germline lookup yields CDR1 SGHVS and CDR2 FQNEAQ. The CDR3 sequence is CASSLAIESSGNTIYF. DNA of the CDR3: TGTGCCAGCAGCTTAGCGATCGAGAGCTCTGGAAACACCATATATTTT.

The chain links TRBV27 to TRBJ1-2; no firm D call. CDR3 length equals 15 residues. Trimming took off 1 base at V and 3 bases at J, with 12 bases between the two ends. CDR1 and CDR2 (germline): MNHEY, SMNVEV (reference sequence). The CDR3 region is CASSLLGGLDYGYTF. The DNA of the CDR3 is TGTGCCAGCAGTTTATTAGGAGGGTTGGACTATGGCTACACCTTC.

The chain joins TRBV5-1 to TRBJ2-3; 11 bases fit TRBD2. The CDR3 length is 16 residues. Germline V gene sequence: CDR1 SGHRS, CDR2 YFSETQ. J lost 0 bases, V lost 3 bases, and 3 bases had no gene match. In DNA form, the CDR3 reads TGCGCCAGCAGCTGGGGGACTAGCGGTAGCACAGATACGCAGTATTTT. Translating gives CASSWGTSGSTDTQYF.

V gene TRBV30 combines with J gene TRBJ1-1; no firm D call. V gave up 2 bases and J gave up 5 bases, with 9 bases separating them. The CDR3 has 12 amino acids. Per germline, CDR1 GTSNPN and CDR2 SVGIG (reference sequence). The CDR3 coding sequence is TGTGCCTGGAGTAACGGAGGAACTGAAGCTTTCTTT. Translating it yields CAWSNGGTEAFF.

The chain links TRBV9 to TRBJ2-1; D is possibly TRBD1 (6 bases). CDR1 and CDR2 (germline): SGDLS, YYNGEE. This CDR3 is built from 15 residues. Trimming removed 0 bases at V and 1 base at J, with 8 bases between. DNA for the CDR3: TGTGCCAGCAGCGTAGTCAGGGGATCCTACAATGAGCAGTTCTTC. The encoded protein is CASSVVRGSYNEQFF.

This clone was counted between two and nine times. The chain's CDR3 is CASSYSISVNSPLHF. The CDR3, as DNA: TGTGCCAGCAGTTACTCGATATCGGTCAACTCACCCCTCCACTTT. The chain joins TRBV6-5 to TRBJ1-6; D uncertain. V gave up 0 bases and J gave up 10 bases, with 13 bases separating them. CDR3 length equals 15 residues. CDR1 and CDR2 from the germline V gene are MNHEY and SVGAGI.

This sequence joins TRBV5-1 and TRBJ2-7, with TRBD1 matching over 9 bases. V was clipped by 0 bases and J by 4 bases; unmatched bases: 5. This CDR3 region has 15 residues. Germline CDR1 is SGHRS and CDR2 is YFSETQ. CDR3 bases: TGCGCCAGCAGCTTGGACGGGACAGGGTTATACGAGCAGTACTTC. Protein sequence: CASSLDGTGLYEQYF.

This sequence joins TRBV30 and TRBJ1-1, with D possibly matching TRBD1 (6 bases). Trimming cost V 0 bases and J 4 bases, with 9 bases left between them. CDR3 size: 13 residues. The germline gives CDR1 GTSNPN, CDR2 SVGIG (reference sequence). CDR3: CAWSVLGGTEAFF. DNA of the CDR3: TGTGCCTGGAGTGTACTAGGGGGCACTGAAGCTTTCTTT. Variable domain in full (rest from reference TRBV30 and TRBJ1-1): SQTIHQWPATLVQPVGSPLSLECTVEGTSNPNLYWYRQAAGRGLQLLFYSVGIGQISSEVPQNLSASRPQDRQFILSSKKLLLSDSGFYLCAWSVLGGTEAFFGQGTRLTVV.

The chain joins TRBV6-5 to TRBJ2-3, with 7 bases fitting TRBD1. The germline V gene encodes CDR1 MNHEY and CDR2 SVGAGI. This CDR3 comprises 15 residues. The junction had 4 bases not matched to a gene; V was cut back by 2 bases and J by 2 bases. The CDR3 reads CASSYGDRVTDTQYF. CDR3 nucleotide sequence: TGTGCCAGCAGTTACGGGGACAGAGTCACAGATACGCAGTATTTT.

J is TRBJ1-4 and V is TRBV9; TRBD1 matches at 8 bases. This CDR3 has 14 amino acids. Germline V lookup: CDR1 SGDLS, CDR2 YYNGEE. The junction had 3 bases not matched to a gene; V was cut back by 0 bases and J by 8 bases. This CDR3 is CASSVGPGGEKLFF. In DNA form, the CDR3 reads TGTGCCAGCAGCGTAGGTCCAGGGGGCGAAAAACTGTTTTTT.

The genes are TRBV11-2 and TRBJ2-7, with D possibly being TRBD2 (5 bases). The CDR3 covers 15 residues. V shed 5 bases and J shed 3 bases, with 17 bases lying between them. CDR1 and CDR2 (germline): SGHAT, FQNNGV. DNA for the CDR3: TGTGCCAGCAGCCCGGAGGTGGTACAAAGCTACGAGCAGTACTTC. Translated, it gives CASSPEVVQSYEQYF.